The source of this TCR beta chain is a study of T cell responses to AZD1222 COVID-19 vaccine. Generated by immunoSEQ multiplex PCR, the TCRdb table keeps only in-frame clones and is missing some. The repertoire holds about 100,000 clones, about nine tenths seen once, with over 1.5% in the top ten. The CDR3 loop spans 16 amino acids. Germline loops: CDR1 SGHNT, CDR2 YENEEA. With V trimmed by 1 base and J by 2 bases, 3 bases remained unmatched. The origin of this receptor is an adult in good health. Specimen: peripheral blood, collected on day 0 of AZD1222 vaccination. This chain connects TRBV11-3 to TRBJ2-3; 10 nucleotides agree with TRBD2. Here the CDR3 reads CASSLGLAGATDTQYF. The CDR3, as DNA: TGTGCCAGCAGCTTAGGTCTAGCGGGGGCCACAGATACGCAGTATTTT.